The 8 T cell receptor beta chains below were found in one sample sequenced in a study of beta chain features in type 1 diabetes (dated by TCRdb to between 2018 and 2020). The library was built by means of the immunoSEQ multiplex PCR assay. The entire isolated RNA was reverse transcribed using the High Capacity cDNA Reverse Transcription Kit, and thus expressed TCRB transcripts were sequenced. As stored in TCRdb, this immuneACCESS dataset retains in-frame rearrangements with V and J assigned. A fraction of the clones does not appear; measured against another copy, unresolved V genes explain less than half of the discrepancy, and the remainder lacks a known reason. The table for this sample lists 300,000 to 400,000 clones; approximately 8% of them were counted only once. Around 0.45% of the sample comes from the top ten. The specimen sequenced was central memory CD4+ T cells from blood. The source of these receptors is a woman between 18 and 29 years old in good health.

V gene TRBV6-5 combines with J gene TRBJ1-5, with TRBD1 matching over 7 bases. V gave up 5 bases and J gave up 7 bases; unmatched junction bases: 8. The CDR3 extends over 14 amino acids. Germline V gene lookup returns CDR1 MNHEY and CDR2 SVGAGI. CDR3 nucleotides: TGTGCCAGCAGTCTCCAGGGGGTCGGACAGCCCCAGCATTTT. Translated: CASSLQGVGQPQHF.

This clone was seen more than once but under ten times. The V call is TRBV28, the J call TRBJ2-1, with TRBD2 matching over 10 bases. Germline-derived CDR1 and CDR2 are MDHEN and SYDVKM. V lost 7 bases and J lost 3; bases outside the gene matches: 3. The CDR3 length is 14 residues. The CDR3 DNA follows: TGTGCCAGCATTCGGACTAGCGGCTACAATGAGCAGTTCTTC. This sequence encodes CASIRTSGYNEQFF. Full variable domain (missing parts from reference TRBV28 and TRBJ2-1): DVKVTQSSRYLVKRTGEKVFLECVQDMDHENMFWYRQDPGLGLRLIYFSYDVKMKEKGDIPEGYSVSREKKERFSLILESASTNQTSMYLCASIRTSGYNEQFFGPGTRLTVL.

This clone came up a few times. This chain links TRBV7-3 with TRBJ2-2; tentatively, D is TRBD1 (6 bases). V was cut by 5 bases and J by 7 bases, with 26 bases left in between. CDR1 and CDR2 from the germline V gene are SGHTA and FQGTGA. This CDR3 is 18 amino acids long. The DNA for the CDR3 is TGTGCCAGCAGCAAACACGGACAGTCCCACGTGTATGGCGGGGAGCTGTTTTTT. Amino acids: CASSKHGQSHVYGGELFF.

The chain has TRBV2 and TRBJ2-3, with 7 bases fitting TRBD2. V shed 9 bases, J shed 5 bases, and the junction held 11 bases outside the gene matches. CDR3 size: 14 residues. Per the germline V gene, CDR1 is SNHLY and CDR2 is FYNNEI. CDR3 amino acids: CASQPGLVGDTQYF. The CDR3 region has the DNA TGTGCCAGTCAACCTGGACTAGTCGGAGATACGCAGTATTTT.

The gene calls are TRBV6-5 and TRBJ2-7, with 10 positions matching TRBD2. The CDR3 runs to 15 residues. CDR1 is MNHEY and CDR2 is SVGAGI in the germline V gene. After removal of 0 bases from V and 4 bases from J, the junction contained 3 bases not matched to a gene. Here the CDR3 DNA reads TGTGCCAGCAGTTACTCTATGACTAGCGGGTACGAGCAGTACTTC. Residues: CASSYSMTSGYEQYF.

This clone was seen more than once but under ten times. In DNA, the CDR3 is TGTGCCAGCAGCTTAGGAGAAGAGACCCAGTACTTC. Translated, it gives CASSLGEETQYF. The rearrangement links TRBV7-8 to TRBJ2-5; unclear D gene. V lost 1 base and J lost 3, with 3 bases in between. Germline V lookup: CDR1 SGHVS, CDR2 FQNEAQ. The CDR3 covers 12 residues.

This clone was observed a handful of times. J is TRBJ1-2 and V is TRBV7-9; D is uncertain. Looked up from germline, CDR1 is SEHNR and CDR2 is FQNEAQ (reference sequence). The CDR3 spans 13 residues. V was cut by 4 bases and J by 3 bases, with 9 bases left in between. CDR3 sequence reads: CASSYGGYYGYTF. CDR3 coding DNA: TGTGCCAGCAGCTACGGCGGGTACTATGGCTACACCTTC.

This clone was seen a handful of times. The chain has TRBV10-3 and TRBJ2-3; D gene ambiguous. This CDR3 is built from 15 residues. Trimming took off 2 bases at V and 2 bases at J, with 11 bases between the two ends. Germline V gene data show CDR1 as ENHRY and CDR2 as SYGVKD. In DNA form, the CDR3 reads TGTGCCATCAGTGAGAGAATTCTAACCACAGATACGCAGTATTTT. It yields the protein CAISERILTTDTQYF.